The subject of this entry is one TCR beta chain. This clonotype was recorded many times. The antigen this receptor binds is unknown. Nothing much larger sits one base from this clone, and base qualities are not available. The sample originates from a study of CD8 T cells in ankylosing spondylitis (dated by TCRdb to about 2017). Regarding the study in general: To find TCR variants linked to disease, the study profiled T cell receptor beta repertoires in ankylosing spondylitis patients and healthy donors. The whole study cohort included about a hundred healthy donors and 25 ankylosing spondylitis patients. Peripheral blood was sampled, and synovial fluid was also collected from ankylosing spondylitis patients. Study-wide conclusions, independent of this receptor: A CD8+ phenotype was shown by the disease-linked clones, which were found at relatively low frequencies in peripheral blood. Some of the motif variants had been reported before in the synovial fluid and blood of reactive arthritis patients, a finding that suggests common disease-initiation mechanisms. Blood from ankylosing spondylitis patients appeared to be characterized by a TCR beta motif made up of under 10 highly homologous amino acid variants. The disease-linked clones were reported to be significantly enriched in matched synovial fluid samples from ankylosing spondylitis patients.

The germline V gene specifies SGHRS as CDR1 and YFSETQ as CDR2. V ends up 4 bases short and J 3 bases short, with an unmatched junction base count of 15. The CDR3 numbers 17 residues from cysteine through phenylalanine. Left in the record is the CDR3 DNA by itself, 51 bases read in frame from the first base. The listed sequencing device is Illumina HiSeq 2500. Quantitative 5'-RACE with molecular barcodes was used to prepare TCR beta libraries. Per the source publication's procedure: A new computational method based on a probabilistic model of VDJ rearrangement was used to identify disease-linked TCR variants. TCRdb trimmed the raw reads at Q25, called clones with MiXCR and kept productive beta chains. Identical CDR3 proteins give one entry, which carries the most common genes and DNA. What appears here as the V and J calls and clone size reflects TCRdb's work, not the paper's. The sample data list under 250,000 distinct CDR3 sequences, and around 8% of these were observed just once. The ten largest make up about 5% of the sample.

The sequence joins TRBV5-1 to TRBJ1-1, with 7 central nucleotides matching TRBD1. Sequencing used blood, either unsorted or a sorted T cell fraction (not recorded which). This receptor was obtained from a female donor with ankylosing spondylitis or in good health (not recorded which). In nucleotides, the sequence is TGCGCCAGCAGCCTACCTAAGACAGGGAGGGGCGACACTGAAGCTTTCTTT. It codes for CASSLPKTGRGDTEAFF.